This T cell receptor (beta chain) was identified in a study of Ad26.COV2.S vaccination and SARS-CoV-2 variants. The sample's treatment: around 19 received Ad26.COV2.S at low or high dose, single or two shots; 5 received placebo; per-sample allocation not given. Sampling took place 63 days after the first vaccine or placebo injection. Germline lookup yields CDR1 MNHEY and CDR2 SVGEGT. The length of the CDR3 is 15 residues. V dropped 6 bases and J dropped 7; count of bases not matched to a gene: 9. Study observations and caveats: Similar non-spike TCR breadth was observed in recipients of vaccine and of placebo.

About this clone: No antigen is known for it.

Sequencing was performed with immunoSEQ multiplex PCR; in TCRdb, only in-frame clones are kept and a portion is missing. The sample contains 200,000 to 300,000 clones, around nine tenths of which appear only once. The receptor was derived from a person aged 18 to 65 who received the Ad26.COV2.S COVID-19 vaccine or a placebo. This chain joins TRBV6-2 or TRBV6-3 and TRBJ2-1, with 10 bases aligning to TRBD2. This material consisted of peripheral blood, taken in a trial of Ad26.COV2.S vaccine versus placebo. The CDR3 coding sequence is TGTGCCAGCAGCCCAGGGAGCGGGGGGGTGAATGAGCAGTTCTTC. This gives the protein CASSPGSGGVNEQFF.